Sequencing of this TCR beta chain was carried out in a study of OX40 agonist ivuxolimab in advanced cancers. Study outcomes and limitations: Clones of CD4+ and CD8+ blood T cells grew by week 6 at doses of 0.1 to 3.0 mg/kg. Compared with CD4+, CD8+ T cells on average had more expanded clones. The antigen specificity of the peripheral T cells (those that were expanded) was not determined.

V was trimmed by 1 base and J by 5 bases, leaving 11 bases between them. The CDR3 sequence is 15 residues long. CDR1 is MNHNS, CDR2 SASEGT, per germline. Note on this clone: The antigen remains undetermined.

Profiling relied on immunoSEQ multiplex PCR, and the TCRdb table lists in-frame clones only, not all of them. The repertoire includes 55,000 to 70,000 clones, 86% of them detected once, and under 3% sits in the top ten. This specimen consisted of CD4+ or CD8+ T cells sorted from blood, obtained in a trial of the OX40 agonist ivuxolimab. This chain links TRBV6-1 with TRBJ2-2; D is unresolved. The receptor was isolated from an adult with an advanced solid tumor such as melanoma, head and neck, liver or kidney cancer. CDR3 region: CASSEVEFETGELFF. The DNA of the CDR3 is TGTGCCAGCAGTGAAGTCGAGTTCGAGACCGGGGAGCTGTTTTTT.